This TCR beta chain was captured in a study of radiotherapy plus CTLA-4 blockade in lung cancer (dated by TCRdb to about 2018). General notes on the study: Objective responses were observed in approximately 19% of enrolled patients, and disease control was achieved in approximately 32%.

The library was produced with the immunoSEQ multiplex PCR assay. This immuneACCESS table, as held by TCRdb, lists in-frame sequences with V and J called but not all clones. Of the missing ones, under half trace to an unresolved V gene in checked studies; the others have no known cause. This sample gives over 50,000 clones in total; under 80% of them show up just once. Roughly 17% of the sample lies in the top ten. The study tested focal radiation therapy combined with CTLA-4 blockade (ipilimumab) in patients with chemo-refractory metastatic non-small-cell lung cancer. From the germline V gene, CDR1 is SGHRS and CDR2 is YFSETQ. Germline trimming amounts to 0 bases on V and 7 bases on J, with 4 as the count of junction bases outside the gene matches. CDR3 length: 15 amino acids, cysteine to phenylalanine. Of the read, only the CDR3 DNA is kept; its 45 bases are in frame from base 1. Details on this clone: Its antigen is still unknown. No qualities accompany the bases; no much larger clone lies one base away.

Broad study findings and their caveats: Increased serum interferon-beta after radiation, together with early dynamic changes in blood T cell clones, were reported to be the strongest predictors of response. After treatment with radiotherapy and ipilimumab, TCR clones that originated in tumors expanded in peripheral blood.

The TCR was taken from a human donor with non-small cell lung cancer who had a complete response to radiotherapy plus ipilimumab. Here the sequenced sample was peripheral blood, taken from a patient treated with radiotherapy plus ipilimumab. Rearrangement joined TRBV5-1 to TRBJ2-1; a stretch of 10 junction bases matches TRBD2. For the CDR3, the sequence is CASSLGPSGSNEQFF. In nucleotides, the sequence is TGCGCCAGCAGCTTGGGGCCTAGCGGGAGTAATGAGCAGTTCTTC. The reference TRBV5-1 and TRBJ2-1 proteins fill in what lies around the CDR3, so the full variable domain reads KAGVTQTPRYLIKTRGQQVTLSCSPISGHRSVSWYQQTPGQGLQFLFEYFSETQRNKGNFPGRFSGRQFSNSRSEMNVSTLELGDSALYLCASSLGPSGSNEQFFGPGTRLTVL.